This TCR beta chain emerged from a study of vaccination and CD4 T cells after COVID-19. Study information: Investigators stimulated cells with overlapping spike peptides drawn from SARS-CoV-2, HCoV-NL63, HCoV-OC43 and HCoV-229E.

Treatment reported: roughly 11-day PBMC culture with coronavirus spike peptide pools or control peptides (ViraFEST assay). Sequenced with the Oncomine TCR Beta short-read assay was DNA taken from cultured CD4+ T cells. TCRdb ran MiXCR on the PCR reads and lists one entry per CDR3 protein. The sample yields fewer than 10,000 distinct CDR3 sequences, about 47% seen once. On this clonotype itself: The target antigen is unknown.

Unmatched junction bases numbered 3, after V lost 1 base and J lost 0 bases. CDR3 length equals 16 residues. Germline CDR1 and CDR2: KGHSH and LQKENI. The chain combines TRBV18 with TRBJ1-5; the match to TRBD1 covers 7 bases. The TCR was taken from a human donor who had recovered from COVID-19. Sequencing was carried out using CD4+ T cells from blood, cultured in vitro. The CDR3 is CASSPLGQSSNQPQHF. CDR3 nucleotides: TGTGCCAGCTCACCACTGGGACAGAGTAGCAATCAGCCCCAGCATTTT.